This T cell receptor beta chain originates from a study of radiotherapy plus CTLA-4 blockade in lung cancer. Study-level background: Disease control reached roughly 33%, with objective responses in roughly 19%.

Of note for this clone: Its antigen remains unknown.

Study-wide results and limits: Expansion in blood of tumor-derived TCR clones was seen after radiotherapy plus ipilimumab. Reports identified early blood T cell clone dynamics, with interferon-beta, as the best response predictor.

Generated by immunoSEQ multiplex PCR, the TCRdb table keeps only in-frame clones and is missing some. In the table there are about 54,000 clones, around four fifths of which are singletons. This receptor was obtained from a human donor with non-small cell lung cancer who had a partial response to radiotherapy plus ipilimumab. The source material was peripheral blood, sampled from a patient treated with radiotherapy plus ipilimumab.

DNA for the CDR3: TGTGCCAGCAGGAGCGGGGCGACCGGTACCTACGAGCAGTACTTC. As protein: CASRSGATGTYEQYF. The chain uses TRBV6-1 and TRBJ2-7; 7 bases are a match to TRBD2. The J segment lost 2 bases and the V segment lost 6 bases, leaving 10 bases of the junction unmatched. Germline loops: CDR1 MNHNS, CDR2 SASEGT. This CDR3 has 15 amino acids.